This TCR beta chain comes out of a study of OX40 agonist ivuxolimab in advanced cancers. Turning to the overall study: Ivuxolimab was a fully human IgG2 agonistic monoclonal antibody targeting the costimulatory receptor OX40 (CD134). Intravenous ivuxolimab was administered to patients every 2 weeks at six dose levels: 0.01, 0.1, 0.3, 1.5, 3 and 10 mg/kg. Of the approximately 54 dose-escalation patients, hepatocellular carcinoma was present in 19, melanoma in around 15, renal cell carcinoma in 9 and head and neck cancer in 9. The dose-escalation cohort was 82.7% male with a mean age of approximately 59 years, ranging from about 23 to 85. Prior anti-PD-1, anti-PD-L1 or anti-CTLA-4 therapy was permitted, and approximately 41% of dose-escalation patients had received checkpoint inhibitors. Partial responses occurred in three dose-escalation patients: two with cutaneous melanoma and one with hepatocellular carcinoma. The point of sequencing TCRbeta in the periphery was to test whether ivuxolimab changed TCR sequence diversity and drove clonal T-cell expansion. The monotherapy dose-escalation portion (N of about 50 patients) of the phase I ivuxolimab trial is reported in the paper.

A distance of 5 bases separates the germline ends of V and J, which lose 2 bases and 0 bases respectively. CDR1 and CDR2 are read off the germline V gene as MDHEN and SYDVKM. Spanning cysteine to phenylalanine, the CDR3 consists of 14 amino acids. The sequence is cut down to CDR3 DNA, 42 bases in frame from base 1. What the work shows at the level of the full study, not this receptor alone: Clonal expansion of both CD4+ and CD8+ blood T cells was observed from baseline to week 6 at doses 0.1 to 3.0 mg/kg. In partial responders in the 0.1-3.0 mg/kg groups, normalized peripheral clonal expansion was found to be among the lowest, especially among CD8+ T cells. After ivuxolimab, expanded clones were on average more numerous among CD8+ T cells than among CD4+ T cells. Which antigens the clonally expanded peripheral T cells were specific for was not determined. Low levels of normalized T-cell clonal expansion were also seen in some nonresponding patients.

This clone has just a few counts. No cognate antigen has been identified for it. No per-base quality is available; no much larger clone lies one base away. For sequencing of the TCRbeta CDR3 region, genomic DNA was extracted from the sorted cells. The immunoSEQ Assay was used for sequencing of TCRbeta CDR3 regions. TCRdb limited this immuneACCESS table to in-frame rearrangements with V and J called. A share of clones is missing; checked studies link under half to unresolved V genes, and the rest is unexplained. Here the sample has 50,000 to 85,000 clones; about nine tenths occur a single time. The ten top clones hold around 2% of the sample. Patients with a history of autoimmune disease or receiving systemic immunosuppression were excluded from the trial. Peripheral blood for TCR sequencing was drawn from every dose cohort at baseline, at cycle 4 day 1 and at cycle 7 day 1. Samples came from an open-label, multicenter, first-in-human phase I dose-escalation trial of ivuxolimab. Adults with locally advanced or metastatic melanoma, renal cell, hepatocellular, or head and neck squamous cell carcinoma were enrolled in the trial. CD4+ and CD8+ T cells were sorted separately from peripheral blood before TCR sequencing.

Here the chain combines TRBV28 and TRBJ1-3, with an unclear D gene assignment. The sequence derives from an adult with an advanced solid tumor such as melanoma, head and neck, liver or kidney cancer. This specimen consisted of CD4+ or CD8+ T cells sorted from blood, obtained in a trial of the OX40 agonist ivuxolimab. The CDR3 region reads CASSLMASGNTIYF. The DNA sequence is given as TGTGCCAGCAGTTTAATGGCCTCTGGAAACACCATATATTTT.